This T cell receptor beta chain was recorded in a study of blood T cells in healthy people across ages. Regarding the study as a whole: Versus aged donors, long-lived donors had higher diversity and more naive CD4+ cells. For the donors, CMV status was unknown and possibly confounded expanded clonotype changes.

It was approximately 9 milliliters of peripheral blood that were drawn from each donor. This clonotype has more than one count but fewer than ten. Its antigen remains unknown. Then a second PCR, running roughly 7 to 11 cycles, was carried out with a sample-barcoded 5' primer and a J-beta primer mix. Each sample provided no less than 2.5 million CDR3-containing paired-end reads. TCRdb recomputed calls from the 5' RACE reads with MiXCR, one row per CDR3 protein. The sample holds about 1.5 million distinct CDR3 sequences; 35% to 45% are singletons and the top ten take about 4.1%. Germline V lookup: CDR1 SGHVS, CDR2 FNYEAQ. V lost 2 bases, J lost 7 bases, and 7 bases stayed unmatched. The CDR3 consists of 15 residues.

Sequencing input: blood. The receptor comes from a woman between 18 and 30 years old in good health. J is TRBJ2-1 and V is TRBV7-6, with 8 nucleotides matching TRBD2. Here the CDR3 reads CASSLKAGVTNEQFF. As DNA, the CDR3 is TGTGCCAGCAGCTTAAAAGCGGGAGTAACGAATGAGCAGTTCTTC.